This TCR beta chain was found in a study of blood T cell repertoires in COVID-19. Turning to the study itself: Specimens from acute and convalescent COVID-19 originated in the United States, Italy and Spain.

The data were produced by immunoSEQ multiplex PCR, yet TCRdb's version contains in-frame clones alone and is incomplete. Of about 300,000 clones in the sample, 85% are singletons; the top ten hold approximately 1.9%. The ends lost 5 bases at V and 2 bases at J; junction bases unmatched: 7. The CDR3 loop spans 15 amino acids. Germline V gene data show CDR1 as SGHVS and CDR2 as FQNEAQ. V usage is TRBV7-8 and J usage is TRBJ2-7, with 9 bases identical to TRBD2. The sample consisted of PBMCs or T cells enriched from blood (not recorded which). The receptor was isolated from a woman in her twenties or thirties who had been exposed to COVID-19. The chain's CDR3 is CASSLGGGAAYEQYF. CDR3 in DNA: TGTGCCAGCAGCCTGGGCGGGGGGGCTGCCTACGAGCAGTACTTC.